The 30 T cell receptor beta chains presented below share a single source sample, sequenced in a study of T cell repertoires in cytomegalovirus infection (dated by TCRdb to the late 2010s). The sequencer listed for this sample is Illumina HiSeq 1500. The public reads were reprocessed in TCRdb via fastp at Q25 and MiXCR, keeping in-frame beta chains. Each entry is one CDR3 protein sequence, shown with its most common DNA and genes. The sample table holds around 550,000 distinct CDR3 sequences, of which around a quarter were seen once. The top ten clonotypes cover about 13% of the sample. Sequenced sample: PBMCs. These receptors were obtained from a human donor in good health (CMV status not recorded). Some clones in this sample may be carry-over from other donors' samples.

The chain carries TRBV2 and TRBJ2-2; TRBD2 matches at 7 bases. The CDR3 totals 14 residues. The germline V gene has CDR1 SNHLY and CDR2 FYNNEI. Trimming removed 7 bases from V and 5 bases from J; junction bases left unmatched: 7. This CDR3 reads CASTQSSGTGELFF. In DNA form, the CDR3 reads TGTGCCAGCACCCAGAGTAGCGGGACCGGGGAGCTGTTTTTT.

The chain uses TRBV18 and TRBJ2-4, with D perhaps matching TRBD1 (5 bases). Germline values: CDR1 KGHSH, CDR2 LQKENI. The CDR3 extends over 13 amino acids. Deletions cut 5 bases from V and 9 bases from J, with 14 bases between. The CDR3 sequence: CASSDSDSSIQYF. The CDR3, as DNA: TGTGCCAGCTCAGACTCCGACAGTAGCATTCAGTACTTC.

This clonotype was counted a few times. The chain employs TRBV6-1 and TRBJ2-3; no reliable D call. V lost 6 bases to trimming and J lost 0 bases, with 7 bases between them. This CDR3 has 13 amino acids. The germline V gene has CDR1 MNHNS and CDR2 SASEGT. The CDR3 loop reads CASRSHSTDTQYF. The CDR3, as DNA: TGTGCCAGCAGAAGCCACAGCACAGATACGCAGTATTTT.

The genes are TRBV7-6 and TRBJ2-7; TRBD2 aligns across 13 bases. This CDR3 spans 16 amino acids. J gave up 0 bases and V 5 bases, and 4 bases lay outside the gene matches. Per germline, CDR1 SGHVS and CDR2 FNYEAQ. The CDR3 sequence is CASSPWTSGSSYEQYF. The DNA of the CDR3 is TGTGCCAGCAGCCCTTGGACTAGCGGGAGCTCCTACGAGCAGTACTTC.

V gene TRBV12-3 or TRBV12-4 combines with J gene TRBJ2-3, with a possible D match to TRBD2 (6 bases). Trimming stripped 4 bases from V and 3 bases from J, with 17 bases between. The CDR3 loop spans 16 amino acids. In DNA, the CDR3 is TGTGCCAGCAGTTCTAGCGTAAGGGGCGAAACAGATACGCAGTATTTT. Translation: CASSSSVRGETDTQYF.

The V and J genes are TRBV5-5 and TRBJ2-3; the D gene is possibly TRBD2 (7 bases). Trimming pared 3 bases from V and 2 bases from J, leaving 22 bases between. The CDR3 sequence is 18 residues long. The germline V gene has CDR1 SGHKS and CDR2 YYEKEE (reference sequence). DNA for the CDR3: TGTGCCAGCAGCTGGGGGGCTAGCGGAGGCCCTAACACAGATACGCAGTATTTT. Protein product: CASSWGASGGPNTDTQYF.

This sequence joins TRBV24-1 and TRBJ2-3; 9 bases agree with TRBD2. The V and J ends lost 4 bases and 6 bases, in that order; junction bases with no gene match: 13. Per germline, CDR1 KGHDR and CDR2 SFDVKD. The CDR3 spans 17 residues. In DNA, the CDR3 is TGTGCCACCAGTGAGAGGACTAGCGCACTGAGTCTCGATACGCAGTATTTT. Protein product: CATSERTSALSLDTQYF.

The V and J genes are TRBV10-2 and TRBJ1-1; D remains unclear. Per germline, CDR1 WSHSY and CDR2 SAAADI. The ends were cut back, 2 bases at V and 4 bases at J, with 11 bases in the middle. The CDR3 extends over 14 amino acids. The CDR3 region is CASSELGRGTEAFF. CDR3 DNA sequence: TGCGCCAGCAGTGAGCTGGGTCGAGGCACTGAAGCTTTCTTT.

The chain couples TRBV10-3 to TRBJ1-2; D might be TRBD1 (5 bases). The CDR3 contains 11 residues. Germline assignment: CDR1 ENHRY and CDR2 SYGVKD. Trimming shortened V by 5 bases and J by 7 bases, and 8 bases separated the two germline ends. CDR3 DNA sequence: TGTGCCATCAGTAAAGGGGCTGGCTACACCTTC. Amino acid sequence: CAISKGAGYTF.

The count of this clonotype is one. The chain employs TRBV20-1 and TRBJ2-1, with 7 bases identical to TRBD2. The CDR3 has 17 residues. The ends lost 4 bases at V and 0 bases at J; junction bases unmatched: 12. Germline V gives CDR1 DFQATT, CDR2 SNEGSKA (reference sequence). The CDR3 bases are TGCAGTGCTATCCGAGTCGGGAGGACAAGCTCCTACAATGAGCAGTTCTTC. Encoded protein: CSAIRVGRTSSYNEQFF.

This clonotype was recorded once. This sequence may be a read error, since a much larger clone differs from it by one base. This chain uses TRBV6-2 or TRBV6-3 with TRBJ1-1; no firm D call. The length of the CDR3 is 14 residues. Germline loops: CDR1 MNHEY, CDR2 SVGEGT. The V and J ends lost 2 bases and 0 bases respectively, with 7 bases between them. CDR3 in amino acids: CASSYPGLNTEAFF. Written as DNA, the CDR3 is TGTGCCAGCAGTTACCCCGGATTGAACACTGAAGCTTTCTTT.

This clonotype has more than one count but fewer than ten. The gene calls are TRBV27 and TRBJ2-1, with 11 positions matching TRBD2. The CDR3 is 19 residues long. CDR1 is MNHEY and CDR2 is SMNVEV in the germline V gene (reference sequence). The junction had 11 bases not matched to a gene; V was cut back by 3 bases and J by 1 base. The CDR3 reads CASSLSTSGVGPSYNEQFF. The CDR3 DNA reads TGTGCCAGCAGTTTGTCGACTAGCGGGGTAGGTCCGTCCTACAATGAGCAGTTCTTC.

This clonotype was seen only a few times. The rearrangement uses TRBV6-1 and TRBJ1-2; 10 nucleotides line up with TRBD1. Germline V gene lookup returns CDR1 MNHNS and CDR2 SASEGT. V lost 3 bases, J lost 4 bases, and 5 bases stayed unmatched. The CDR3 is made up of 15 amino acids. The CDR3 DNA sequence: TGTGCCAGCAGTGAGACAGGGGGCGAGTTCTATGGCTACACCTTC. This sequence encodes CASSETGGEFYGYTF.

This clonotype was detected once. The chain couples TRBV19 to TRBJ1-5; D perhaps matches TRBD1 (5 bases). Germline assignment: CDR1 LNHDA and CDR2 SQIVND (reference sequence). Trimming stripped 5 bases from V and 2 bases from J, with 22 bases between. The CDR3 loop spans 18 amino acids. In nucleotides, the CDR3 is TGTGCCAGTAGTCTCCGGGGGGGTTCGGAGCGTCGCAATCAGCCCCAGCATTTT. It codes for CASSLRGGSERRNQPQHF.

This clonotype has ten or more counts. The chain links TRBV4-1 to TRBJ2-7, with D tentatively TRBD1 (7 bases). Between the trimmed V and J ends, which lost 2 bases and 3 bases, there was a span of 8 bases. The CDR3 is made up of 13 amino acids. From germline, CDR1 is MGHRA and CDR2 YSYEKL. The CDR3 region has the DNA TGCGCCAGCAGCCAACAGGGGGGCTACGAGCAGTACTTC. Translated: CASSQQGGYEQYF.

This clonotype was recorded a few times. The chain joins TRBV29-1 to TRBJ2-1, with 9 bases lining up with TRBD1. CDR3 length: 15 residues. The V gene's germline CDR1 is SQVTM and CDR2 ANQGSEA. The V and J ends lost 0 bases and 7 bases, in that order; junction bases with no gene match: 7. The CDR3 DNA reads as TGCAGCGTTGAAGAGCGGGACAGGGCAAGTAATGAGCAGTTCTTC. Translation: CSVEERDRASNEQFF.

The chain employs TRBV20-1 and TRBJ2-1; 7 positions agree with TRBD2. V shed 6 bases, J shed 14 bases, and the junction held 7 bases outside the gene matches. The CDR3 is 10 amino acids. Germline loops: CDR1 DFQATT, CDR2 SNEGSKA (reference sequence). CDR3 bases: TGCAGTGCGCGGGGACTACACGAGTTCTTC. This translates into CSARGLHEFF.

The chain couples TRBV6-8 to TRBJ1-5; D is undetermined. The CDR3 spans 9 residues. V gave up 8 bases and J gave up 9 bases, with 5 bases separating them. The V gene's germline CDR1 is MNHGY and CDR2 SAAAGT. The CDR3 spells CASGRPQHF. The CDR3 DNA reads TGTGCCAGCGGGAGGCCCCAGCATTTT.

The V gene is TRBV4-3, the J gene TRBJ1-5; tentatively, D is TRBD1 (5 bases). The CDR3 has 15 residues. In germline, CDR1 is LGHNA, CDR2 YSLEER. V gave up 0 bases and J gave up 6 bases, with 12 bases separating them. CDR3 bases: TGCGCCAGCAGCCAAGATATCGGGGACGGTCAGCCCCAGCATTTT. Translating gives CASSQDIGDGQPQHF.

The chain uses TRBV29-1 and TRBJ1-1, with 9 bases identical to TRBD1. CDR1 and CDR2 (germline): SQVTM, ANQGSEA. With 5 bases clipped from V and 1 base from J, the junction kept 5 bases outside the gene matches. The length of the CDR3 is 14 residues. The CDR3 DNA is TGCAGCGTTTCTACAGGGGGCAGGAACACTGAAGCTTTCTTT. It encodes CSVSTGGRNTEAFF.

The sample holds a few counts of this clonotype. This chain links TRBV20-1 with TRBJ2-5; D unresolved. The V gene's germline CDR1 is DFQATT and CDR2 SNEGSKA (reference sequence). V lost 0 bases, J lost 1 base, and 21 bases lay in between. This CDR3 is built from 18 residues. The CDR3 loop is CSARDLQEHLTPQETQYF. CDR3 DNA sequence: TGCAGTGCTAGAGACCTCCAGGAACACCTAACCCCCCAAGAGACCCAGTACTTC.

The V gene is TRBV29-1, the J gene TRBJ1-2, with D unresolved. CDR1 is SQVTM, CDR2 ANQGSEA, per germline. V shed 4 bases and J shed 7 bases, with 16 bases lying between them. The CDR3 has 13 residues. The CDR3 is CSVVVRAVFGYTF. As DNA, the CDR3 is TGCAGCGTTGTGGTCAGAGCGGTCTTTGGCTACACCTTC.

This clonotype appeared a single time. The chain joins TRBV20-1 to TRBJ1-2; the D gene is possibly TRBD1 (5 bases). The V and J ends lost 1 base and 5 bases respectively, with 23 bases between them. Germline V gives CDR1 DFQATT, CDR2 SNEGSKA (reference sequence). The CDR3 covers 17 residues. The chain's CDR3 is CSARANRPGRQTYGYTF. The CDR3, as DNA: TGCAGTGCTAGAGCTAACCGCCCGGGACGGCAGACGTATGGCTACACCTTC.

This clonotype was observed at least ten times. The genes are TRBV7-2 and TRBJ2-5; 9 bases map to TRBD1. The CDR3 covers 15 residues. Per germline, CDR1 SGHTA and CDR2 FQGNSA. Trimming removed 4 bases from V and 2 bases from J; junction bases left unmatched: 5. The CDR3 nucleotides are TGTGCCAGCAGCTCCCCGGACAGGGGTCAAGAGACCCAGTACTTC. Protein product: CASSSPDRGQETQYF.

This chain connects TRBV6-5 to TRBJ2-1; D unclear. Germline lookup yields CDR1 MNHEY and CDR2 SVGAGI. CDR3 length: 16 residues. The V end was cut by 2 bases, the J end by 1 base, with 12 bases between. The CDR3 DNA reads as TGTGCCAGCAGTTACACCCTACAACCATCCTACAATGAGCAGTTCTTC. Residues: CASSYTLQPSYNEQFF.

The chain couples TRBV6-2 or TRBV6-3 to TRBJ2-1; TRBD2 agrees at 9 bases. The germline CDR1 and CDR2 sequences are MNHEY and SVGEGT. This CDR3 has 16 residues. With V trimmed by 2 bases and J by 3 bases, 5 bases remained unmatched. The CDR3 DNA sequence: TGTGCCAGCAGTTACGCGACTAGCGGAAACTACAATGAGCAGTTCTTC. Amino acids: CASSYATSGNYNEQFF.

This clonotype was counted between two and nine times. The chain couples TRBV27 to TRBJ2-3; 7 positions agree with TRBD2. The CDR3 is made up of 17 amino acids. Per the germline V gene, CDR1 is MNHEY and CDR2 is SMNVEV (reference sequence). After removal of 5 bases from V and 0 bases from J, the junction contained 11 bases not matched to a gene. DNA for the CDR3: TGTGCCAGCAGTCCTCGTAGCGGGTGGTCTAGCACAGATACGCAGTATTTT. Translating gives CASSPRSGWSSTDTQYF.

This chain joins TRBV6-2 or TRBV6-3 and TRBJ2-3, with 9 bases fitting TRBD1. CDR1 MNHEY and CDR2 SVGEGT come from the germline V gene. The CDR3 is 15 residues long. V lost 6 bases to trimming and J lost 0 bases; unmatched junction nucleotides: 4. In DNA, the CDR3 is TGTGCCAGCAGACACAGGGGGCATAGCACAGATACGCAGTATTTT. It encodes CASRHRGHSTDTQYF.

V and J are TRBV28 and TRBJ1-1; TRBD1 might be the D (5 bases). Per the germline V gene, CDR1 is MDHEN and CDR2 is SYDVKM. Trimming cost V 6 bases and J 6 bases, with 17 bases left between them. The CDR3 length is 14 residues. The DNA of the CDR3 is TGTGCCAGCAGGCCCAGGGTTTTGTCGGCTGAAGCTTTCTTT. The encoded protein is CASRPRVLSAEAFF.

This clonotype occurred a few times. The V call is TRBV6-5, the J call TRBJ1-1; D is unclear. Germline assignment: CDR1 MNHEY and CDR2 SVGAGI. Trimming removed 3 bases from V and 0 bases from J, with 8 bases in between. This CDR3 spans 14 amino acids. The CDR3 spells CASSYIGLNTEAFF. The CDR3, as DNA: TGTGCCAGCAGTTATATAGGGTTGAACACTGAAGCTTTCTTT.